The TCR beta chain described here comes from a study of blood T cell repertoires in COVID-19. Study details: Whether acute or convalescent, the COVID-19 samples came from the United States, Italy and Spain. T cells, B-cell-depleted T cells, or PBMCs provided the cDNA or gDNA that served as material.

In the study's own analysis: Amplifying reference gene primers gave estimates of nucleated cell counts. Profiled with immunoSEQ multiplex PCR; TCRdb holds only in-frame clones, not every one. V, J and clone size are those of that table, while D and trimming were read from the DNA. The sample records 150,000 to 200,000 clones, 82% being singletons. The germline gives CDR1 SQVTM, CDR2 ANQGSEA. V was clipped by 0 bases and J by 2 bases; unmatched bases: 11. This CDR3 comprises 18 residues. Seattle patient enrollment occurred during active infection, with longitudinal follow-up thereafter. The sequence was collected from a woman aged 35 to 49 with COVID-19, enrolled during active disease. The chain has TRBV29-1 and TRBJ2-7, with TRBD2 identical over 12 bases. Sequenced sample: peripheral blood. CDR3 in amino acids: CSVEDTASASGRAYEQYF. The DNA of the CDR3 is TGCAGCGTTGAAGATACTGCTTCGGCTAGCGGGAGGGCCTACGAGCAGTACTTC.